This is a list of T cell receptor beta chains from one sample in a study of a mutant IDH1 vaccine in newly diagnosed glioma. No cognate antigen is known for these TCRs. This table comes from immunoSEQ multiplex PCR, and its TCRdb copy is limited to in-frame clones, with some not included. The sample yields some 58,000 clones, more than 80% seen once. The sample was PBMCs, taken from a glioma patient whose treatment included an IDH1 peptide vaccine. These receptors originate from a middle-aged man with glioma. The CDR3 runs from the conserved cysteine through the conserved F or W. The order of the fields is J gene, V gene, CDR3 protein.

j_call: TRBJ1-5; v_call: TRBV6-6; cdr3_aa: CASSSAGTVSNQPQHF
j_call: TRBJ2-1; v_call: TRBV5-4; cdr3_aa: CASSVPGTPAEQFF
j_call: TRBJ1-1; v_call: TRBV7-8; cdr3_aa: CASSLVSVNTEAFF
j_call: TRBJ2-6; v_call: TRBV4-3; cdr3_aa: CASMDGRGSGANVLTF
j_call: TRBJ1-2; v_call: TRBV6-1; cdr3_aa: CASRMVANYGYTF
j_call: TRBJ2-3; v_call: TRBV4-3; cdr3_aa: CASSPDLGSYTQYF
j_call: TRBJ1-4; v_call: TRBV11-2; cdr3_aa: CASSSVQGTQTNEKLFF
j_call: TRBJ2-3; v_call: TRBV4-3; cdr3_aa: CASSHAWLGRGDTDTQYF
j_call: TRBJ2-7; v_call: TRBV7-2; cdr3_aa: CASRTGVSYEQYF
j_call: TRBJ2-3; v_call: TRBV5-1; cdr3_aa: CASSLAVTSGATVDTQYF
j_call: TRBJ2-1; v_call: TRBV10-2; cdr3_aa: CASSLGGNEQFF
j_call: TRBJ1-5; v_call: TRBV4-1; cdr3_aa: CASSLEGDRNQPQHF
j_call: TRBJ1-5; v_call: TRBV15; cdr3_aa: CATSKEGTGVQPQHF
j_call: TRBJ2-5; v_call: TRBV6-1; cdr3_aa: CASSESGMVQETQYF
j_call: TRBJ2-2; v_call: TRBV6-5; cdr3_aa: CASSYFQGIGELFF
j_call: TRBJ2-2; v_call: TRBV9; cdr3_aa: CASSVVGADTGELFF
j_call: TRBJ1-1; v_call: TRBV5-8; cdr3_aa: CASSSGTGGKVTEAFF
j_call: TRBJ1-5; v_call: TRBV7-6; cdr3_aa: CASSLGPGQPQHF
j_call: TRBJ2-3; v_call: TRBV6-1; cdr3_aa: CASSERAGGPDTQYF
j_call: TRBJ1-2; v_call: TRBV5-6; cdr3_aa: CASTFGRGYYGYTF
j_call: TRBJ1-1; v_call: TRBV19; cdr3_aa: CASSSRWNEAFF
j_call: TRBJ1-3; v_call: TRBV5-6; cdr3_aa: CASSRGQGDGNTIYF
j_call: TRBJ2-5; v_call: TRBV5-4; cdr3_aa: CASSRRGRETQYF
j_call: TRBJ2-7; v_call: TRBV5-1; cdr3_aa: CASSLQGTGSYEQYF
j_call: TRBJ2-3; v_call: TRBV6-1; cdr3_aa: CASSEVAGSTDTQYF
j_call: TRBJ2-5; v_call: TRBV5-1; cdr3_aa: CASGPGQETQYF
j_call: TRBJ2-3; v_call: TRBV30; cdr3_aa: CAWSPIGTSGATQYF
j_call: TRBJ2-7; v_call: TRBV18; cdr3_aa: CASSPGTGGAYEQYF
j_call: TRBJ1-2; v_call: TRBV28; cdr3_aa: CASSLPGTGGVYTF